The entry below gives a single TCR beta chain sequence along with its context. The sample is drawn from a study of control samples from healthy donors and cancer patients. Sequencing was performed with immunoSEQ multiplex PCR; in TCRdb, only in-frame clones are kept and a portion is missing. The sample lists 100,000 to 120,000 clones, 88% seen once, with less than 4% in the top ten. Specimen: PBMCs. This clonotype originated in an older woman with lung cancer.

The CDR3 protein is CASSYDATGAGNTIYF. Written as DNA, the CDR3 is TGTGCCAGCAGTTACGACGCAACAGGGGCTGGAAACACCATATATTTT. The chain couples TRBV6-5 to TRBJ1-3, with 7 bases identical to TRBD1. Germline CDR1 is MNHEY and CDR2 is SVGAGI. The CDR3 runs to 16 residues. The J segment lost 2 bases and the V segment lost 2 bases, leaving 6 bases of the junction unmatched.